This section outlines one T cell receptor (beta chain) sequence together with its context. These data come from a study of response to subunit inactivated influenza vaccine. Trimming shortened V by 1 base and J by 0 bases, and 7 bases separated the two germline ends. The CDR3 has 16 residues. Germline assignment: CDR1 LGHNA and CDR2 YNFKEQ. MiXCR was run by TCRdb on the RT-PCR reads, yielding one entry per CDR3 protein. The table lists 150,000 to 200,000 distinct CDR3 sequences, approximately 12% of them singletons. Separately, the same data were catalogued under a study of T cells expressing NK-cell markers. According to that study: UMIs accompanied the 5'RACE template switching by which TCR beta cDNA was made. In several experiments, sorting was confined to alpha-beta TCR T cells through use of an anti-gamma-delta TCR antibody.

This TCR derives from a man aged 45-65 years who received an inactivated influenza vaccine. This sequence joins TRBV4-2 and TRBJ2-6; D is uncertain. The starting material was CD8+ T cells sorted from PBMCs, obtained about 12 days after vaccination. In DNA, the CDR3 is TGTGCCAGCAGCCAAGTAGGTGACTCTGGGGCCAACGTCCTGACTTTC. This encodes CASSQVGDSGANVLTF.